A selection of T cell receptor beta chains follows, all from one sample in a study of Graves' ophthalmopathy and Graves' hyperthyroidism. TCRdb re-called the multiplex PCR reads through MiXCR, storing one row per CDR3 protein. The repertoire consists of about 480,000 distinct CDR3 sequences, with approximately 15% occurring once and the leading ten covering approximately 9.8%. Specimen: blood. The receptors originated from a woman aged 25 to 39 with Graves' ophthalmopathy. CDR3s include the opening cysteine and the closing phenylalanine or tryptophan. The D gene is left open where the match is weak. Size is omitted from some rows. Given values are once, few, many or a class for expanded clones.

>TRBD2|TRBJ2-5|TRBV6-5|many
TGTGCCAGCAGTTCAGTAGCGGGAGAGACCCAGTACTTC
CASSSVAGETQYF
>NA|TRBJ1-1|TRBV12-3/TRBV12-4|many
TGTGCCAGCAGTAAACAGGGCACGAACACTGAAGCTTTCTTT
CASSKQGTNTEAFF
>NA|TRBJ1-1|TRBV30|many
TGTGCCTGGGGACGAGGGGGGGGAGGCGCTGAAGCTTTCTTT
CAWGRGGGGAEAFF
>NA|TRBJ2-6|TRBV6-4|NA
TGTGCCAGCAGTGAGACGGGTTCCTCTGGGGCCAACGTCCTGACTTTC
CASSETGSSGANVLTF
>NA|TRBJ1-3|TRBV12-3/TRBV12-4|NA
TGTGCCAGCAGTTTAGAATGGCAGCAAATTTCTGGAAACACCATATATTTT
CASSLEWQQISGNTIYF
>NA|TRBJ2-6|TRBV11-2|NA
TGTGCCAGCAGCAAAGGACGGGATGGGGCCAACGTCCTGACTTTC
CASSKGRDGANVLTF
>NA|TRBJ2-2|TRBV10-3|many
TGTGCCATCACCCCGGGACAAAACACCGGGGAGCTGTTTTTT
CAITPGQNTGELFF
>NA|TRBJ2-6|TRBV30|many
TGTGCCTGGAGTGCCACTGGGGCCAACGTCCTGACTTTC
CAWSATGANVLTF
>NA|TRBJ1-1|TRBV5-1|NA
TGCGCCAGCAGCTTGGAATTACGCGGTCCGGGAACTGAAGCTTTCTTT
CASSLELRGPGTEAFF
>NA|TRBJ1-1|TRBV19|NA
TGTGCCAGTAGTAGGGGCTCCCAGATGAACACTGAAGCTTTCTTT
CASSRGSQMNTEAFF
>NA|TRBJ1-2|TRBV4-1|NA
TGCGCCAGCAGCCAAGATTCAGGGGTATTGGACTACACCTTC
CASSQDSGVLDYTF
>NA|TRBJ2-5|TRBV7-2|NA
TGTGCCAGCAGCTCCGCAGCGGTGTCAGAGACCCAGTACTTC
CASSSAAVSETQYF
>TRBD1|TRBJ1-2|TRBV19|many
TGTGCCAGTAGGTCGACAGGGGCGAATAACTATGGCTACACCTTC
CASRSTGANNYGYTF
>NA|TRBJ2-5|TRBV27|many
TGTGCCAGCAGTGGCAGGGGTGGCGAGACCCAGTACTTC
CASSGRGGETQYF
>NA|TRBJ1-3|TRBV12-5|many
TGTGCTAGTGGTTTCGCAACCGGGACGGAGAGCTCTGGAAACACCATATATTTT
CASGFATGTESSGNTIYF
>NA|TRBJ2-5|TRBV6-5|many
TGTGCCAGCAGTTACGACTCCAAATCGGAGACCCAGTACTTC
CASSYDSKSETQYF
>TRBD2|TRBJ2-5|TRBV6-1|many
TGTGCCAGCCCCTACGGGCTAGCGGGAGCTTCGCAAGAGACCCAGTACTTC
CASPYGLAGASQETQYF
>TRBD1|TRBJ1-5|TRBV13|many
TGTGCCAGCAGCCTACAGGGGCACAATCAGCCCCAGCATTTT
CASSLQGHNQPQHF
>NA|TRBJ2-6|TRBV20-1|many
TGCAGTGCCATGGGACCTTCTGGGGCCAACGTCCTGACTTTC
CSAMGPSGANVLTF
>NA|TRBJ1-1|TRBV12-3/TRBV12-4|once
TGTGCCAGCAGGACCAATTCGGGTGAGGACACTGAAGCTTTCTTT
CASRTNSGEDTEAFF
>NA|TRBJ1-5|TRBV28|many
TGTGCCAGCAGTTTTCGGTTGAGTACCAGCAATCAGCCCCAGCATTTT
CASSFRLSTSNQPQHF
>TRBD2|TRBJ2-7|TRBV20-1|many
TGCAGTGCCACTAAGACTAGCGGATGGGTCCGGGAGCAGTACTTC
CSATKTSGWVREQYF
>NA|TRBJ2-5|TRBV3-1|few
TGTGCCAGCAGCCAAGATGACGGGGAAGAGACCCAGTACTTC
CASSQDDGEETQYF
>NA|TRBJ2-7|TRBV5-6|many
NA
CASSLVGTGISYF
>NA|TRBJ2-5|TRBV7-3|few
TGTGCCAGCAGCCTAACCCGGGGTACTCAAGAGACCCAGTACTTC
CASSLTRGTQETQYF
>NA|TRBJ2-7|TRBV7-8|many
TGTGCCAGCAGCTTAGCCGGACAGAGGAATCAGTACTTC
CASSLAGQRNQYF
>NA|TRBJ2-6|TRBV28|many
TGTGCCAGCAGTCACCCGTTTGCGCCCGGGGCCAACGTCCTGACTTTC
CASSHPFAPGANVLTF
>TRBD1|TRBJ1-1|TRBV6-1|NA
TGTGCCAGCAGTGAGGGACAGGGATTGAACACTGAAGCTTTCTTT
CASSEGQGLNTEAFF
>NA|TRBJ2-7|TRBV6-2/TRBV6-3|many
TGTGCCAGCAGTTACCCTAAACTGCGGGGTTACTCCTACGAGCAGTACTTC
CASSYPKLRGYSYEQYF
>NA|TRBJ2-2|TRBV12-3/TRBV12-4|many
TGTGCCAGCAGACTGGTAACCGGGGAGCTGTTTTTT
CASRLVTGELFF
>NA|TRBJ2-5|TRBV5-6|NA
TGTGCCAGCAGCTCCCACCAGGGAGGATGGACCCAGTACTTC
CASSSHQGGWTQYF
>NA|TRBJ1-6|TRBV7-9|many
TGTGCCAGCAGCCTTCCGGGAGACGTATCACCCCTCCACTTT
CASSLPGDVSPLHF
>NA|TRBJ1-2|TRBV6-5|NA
TGTGCCAGCAGTTACTTGAGGGGTGGAATTGTGAATGGCACCTTC
CASSYLRGGIVNGTF
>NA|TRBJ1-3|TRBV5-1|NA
TGCGCCAGCAGCTTTAACCAGGGGAGCGGAAACACCATATATTTT
CASSFNQGSGNTIYF
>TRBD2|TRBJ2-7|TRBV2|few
TGTGCCAGCAGTGAAAGGCTAGCGGGAGTGGTCGAGCAGTACTTC
CASSERLAGVVEQYF
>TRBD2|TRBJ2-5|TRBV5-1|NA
TGCGCCAGCAGCTTGGACCTCCGGACTAGAACAATCGAGACCCAGTACTTC
CASSLDLRTRTIETQYF
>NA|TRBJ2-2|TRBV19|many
TGTGCCAGTCGAAAAAGCGCCGGGGAGCTGTTTTTT
CASRKSAGELFF
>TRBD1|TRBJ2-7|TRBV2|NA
TGTGCCAGCAGTGACGGGGTGAGGACAGGGGGCTACGAGCAGTACTTC
CASSDGVRTGGYEQYF
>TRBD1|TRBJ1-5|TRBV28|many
TGTGCCAGCAGTCCCTCTACTGGACAGGGCAATCAGCCCCAGCATTTT
CASSPSTGQGNQPQHF
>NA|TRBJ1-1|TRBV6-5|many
TGTGCCAGCAGTTGGGGGGATGCTGAAGCTTTCTTT
CASSWGDAEAFF
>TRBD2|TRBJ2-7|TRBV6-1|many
TGTGCCAGCAGTGGCGGGGGCGGGAGGGCCTACGAGCAGTACTTC
CASSGGGGRAYEQYF
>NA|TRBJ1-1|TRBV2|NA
TGTGCCAGCAGTGAAGGTCTCCCACCCGGCACTGAAGCTTTCTTT
CASSEGLPPGTEAFF
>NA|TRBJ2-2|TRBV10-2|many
TGCGCCAGCAGGGGGGCCGGGGAGCTGTTTTTT
CASRGAGELFF
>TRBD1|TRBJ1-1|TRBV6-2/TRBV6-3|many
TGTGCCAGCAGTCCCCCCGTAGGGGGCATGAACACTGAAGCTTTCTTT
CASSPPVGGMNTEAFF
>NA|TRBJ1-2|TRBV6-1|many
TGTGCCAGCCGGGACTCCCGGGACTATGGCTACACCTTC
CASRDSRDYGYTF
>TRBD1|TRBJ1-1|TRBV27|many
TGTGCCAGCAGTTGGGGGACAGGAGTGATGAACACTGAAGCTTTCTTT
CASSWGTGVMNTEAFF
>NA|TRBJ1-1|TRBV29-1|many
TGCAGCGTTGATTCGGCAGGGATGAACACTGAAGCTTTCTTT
CSVDSAGMNTEAFF
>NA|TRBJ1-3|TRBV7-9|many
TGTGCCAGCAGCGCCATAGGTTCTGGAAACACCATATATTTT
CASSAIGSGNTIYF
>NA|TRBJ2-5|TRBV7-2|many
TGTGCCAGCAGCTCGCAGGGGACCCAGTACTTC
CASSSQGTQYF
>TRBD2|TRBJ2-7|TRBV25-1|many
TGTGCCAGCAGTGAATCGCGCCATAGCGGGAGGGGCCGATTTGGGGTGGAGCAGTACTTC
CASSESRHSGRGRFGVEQYF
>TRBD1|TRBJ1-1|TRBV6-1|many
TGTGCCAGCAGTGAGGTGGACAGGGACACTGAAGCTTTCTTT
CASSEVDRDTEAFF
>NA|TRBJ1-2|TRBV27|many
TGTGCCAGCAGTTACCGGGCCCCTCCGGGGGGGTATGGCTACACCTTC
CASSYRAPPGGYGYTF
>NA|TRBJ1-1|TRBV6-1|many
TGTGCCAGCAGTGAAAGGGGCAGAATTGACACTGAAGCTTTCTTT
CASSERGRIDTEAFF
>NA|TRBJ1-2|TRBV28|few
TGTGCCAGCTTAGAACGGGCAGGGATTAATCTCAACTCCTATGGCTACACCTTC
CASLERAGINLNSYGYTF
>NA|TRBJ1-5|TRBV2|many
TGTGCCAGCAGTGACATCGGCAATCAGCCCCAGCATTTT
CASSDIGNQPQHF
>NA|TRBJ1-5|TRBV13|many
TGTGCCAGCAACCGGGGGGGGAGCAATCAGCCCCAGCATTTT
CASNRGGSNQPQHF
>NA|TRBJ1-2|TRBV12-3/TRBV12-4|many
TGTGCCAGCAGCAGACAAGGTTTTGATGGCTACACCTTC
CASSRQGFDGYTF
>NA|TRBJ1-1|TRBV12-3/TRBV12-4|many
TGTGCCAGCAGTTTAGCGCTTTTTCGTTGTTACGGCAGCGAAGCTTTCTTT
CASSLALFRCYGSEAFF
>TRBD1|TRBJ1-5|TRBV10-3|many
TGTGCCATCAGCCGGGGGACAGAGGGCAATCAGCCCCAGCATTTT
CAISRGTEGNQPQHF
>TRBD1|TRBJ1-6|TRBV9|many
TGTGCCAGCAGCGCCTTACAGGGGGCTTTTGGTTCACCCCTCCACTTT
CASSALQGAFGSPLHF